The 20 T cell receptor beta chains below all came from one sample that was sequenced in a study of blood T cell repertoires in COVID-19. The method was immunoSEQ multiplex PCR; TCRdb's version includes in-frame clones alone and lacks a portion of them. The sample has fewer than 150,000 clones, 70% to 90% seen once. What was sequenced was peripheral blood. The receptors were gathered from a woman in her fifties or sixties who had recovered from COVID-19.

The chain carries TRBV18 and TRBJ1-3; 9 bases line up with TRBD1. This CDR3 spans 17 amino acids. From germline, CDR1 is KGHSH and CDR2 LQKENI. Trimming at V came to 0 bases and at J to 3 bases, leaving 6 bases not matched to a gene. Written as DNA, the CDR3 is TGTGCCAGCTCACCACCGAAGTACAGGGGGCTTGGAAACACCATATATTTT. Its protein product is CASSPPKYRGLGNTIYF.

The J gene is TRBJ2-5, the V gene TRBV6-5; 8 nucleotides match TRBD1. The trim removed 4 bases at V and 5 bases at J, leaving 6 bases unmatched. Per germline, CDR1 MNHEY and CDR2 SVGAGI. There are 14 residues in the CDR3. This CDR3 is CASSFGQGWETQYF. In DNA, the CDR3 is TGTGCCAGCAGTTTCGGACAGGGATGGGAGACCCAGTACTTC.

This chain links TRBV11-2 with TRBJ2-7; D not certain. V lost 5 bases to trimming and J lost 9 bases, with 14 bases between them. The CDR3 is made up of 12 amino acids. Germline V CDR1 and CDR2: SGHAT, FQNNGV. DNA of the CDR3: TGTGCCAGCAGCCGCGACGGGTCGGTGCAGTACTTC. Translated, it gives CASSRDGSVQYF.

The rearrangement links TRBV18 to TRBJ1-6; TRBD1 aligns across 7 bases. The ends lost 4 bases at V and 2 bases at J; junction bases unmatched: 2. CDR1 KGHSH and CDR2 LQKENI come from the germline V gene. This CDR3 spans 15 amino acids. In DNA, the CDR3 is TGTGCCAGCTCACTTGACAGGGCCTATAATTCACCCCTCCACTTT. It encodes CASSLDRAYNSPLHF.

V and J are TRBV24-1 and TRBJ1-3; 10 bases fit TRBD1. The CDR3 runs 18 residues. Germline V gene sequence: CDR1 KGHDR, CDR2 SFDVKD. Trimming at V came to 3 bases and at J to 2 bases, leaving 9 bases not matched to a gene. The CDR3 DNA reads TGTGCCACCAGTGATACTCGGCGGGGACAGGGGACTGGAAACACCATATATTTT. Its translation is CATSDTRRGQGTGNTIYF.

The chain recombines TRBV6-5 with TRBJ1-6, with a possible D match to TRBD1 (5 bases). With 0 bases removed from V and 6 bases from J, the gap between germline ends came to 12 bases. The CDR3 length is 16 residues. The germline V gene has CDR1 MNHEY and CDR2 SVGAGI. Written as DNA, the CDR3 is TGTGCCAGCAGTTACTCCAATCAGGGTTTTAATTCACCCCTCCACTTT. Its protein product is CASSYSNQGFNSPLHF.

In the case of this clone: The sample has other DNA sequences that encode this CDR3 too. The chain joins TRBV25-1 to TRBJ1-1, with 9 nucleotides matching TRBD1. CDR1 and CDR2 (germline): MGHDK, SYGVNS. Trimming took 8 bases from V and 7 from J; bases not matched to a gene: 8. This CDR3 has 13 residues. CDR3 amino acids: CASSLQGALEAFF. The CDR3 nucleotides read TGTGCCAGCTCGCTACAGGGGGCCCTTGAAGCTTTCTTT.

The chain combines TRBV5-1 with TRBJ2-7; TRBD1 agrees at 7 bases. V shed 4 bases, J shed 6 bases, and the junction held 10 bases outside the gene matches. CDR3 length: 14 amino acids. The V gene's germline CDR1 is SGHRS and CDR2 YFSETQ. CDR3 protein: CASSRKTTGLEQYF. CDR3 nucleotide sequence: TGCGCCAGCAGCAGAAAAACGACAGGGCTCGAGCAGTACTTC.

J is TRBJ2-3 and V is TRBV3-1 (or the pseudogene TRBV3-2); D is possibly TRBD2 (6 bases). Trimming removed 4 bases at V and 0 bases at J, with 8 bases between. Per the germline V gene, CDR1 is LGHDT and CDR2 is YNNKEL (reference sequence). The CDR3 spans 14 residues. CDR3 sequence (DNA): TGTGCCAGCAGCCGTCGGGGGAGCACAGATACGCAGTATTTT. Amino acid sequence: CASSRRGSTDTQYF.

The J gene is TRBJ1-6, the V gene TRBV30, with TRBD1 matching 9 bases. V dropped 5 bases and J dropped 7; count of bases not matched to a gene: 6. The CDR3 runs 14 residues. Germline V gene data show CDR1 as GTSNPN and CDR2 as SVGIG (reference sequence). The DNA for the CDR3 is TGTGCCTGGGGAACCGGGACAGGGAATTCACCCCTCCACTTT. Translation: CAWGTGTGNSPLHF.

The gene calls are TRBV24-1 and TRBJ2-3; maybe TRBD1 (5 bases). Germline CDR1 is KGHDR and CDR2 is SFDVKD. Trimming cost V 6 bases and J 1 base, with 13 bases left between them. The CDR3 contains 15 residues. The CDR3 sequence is CATSLAGPGTDTQYF. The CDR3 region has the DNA TGTGCCACCAGTTTGGCAGGGCCGGGCACAGATACGCAGTATTTT.

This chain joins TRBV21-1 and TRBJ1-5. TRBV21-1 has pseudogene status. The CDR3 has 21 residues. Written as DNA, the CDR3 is TGTGCCAGCAGCAAGACTCAAAAGGGCGGGGGCAGTGGGTCCCGAGATCAGCCCCAGCATTTT. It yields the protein CASSKTQKGGGSGSRDQPQHF.

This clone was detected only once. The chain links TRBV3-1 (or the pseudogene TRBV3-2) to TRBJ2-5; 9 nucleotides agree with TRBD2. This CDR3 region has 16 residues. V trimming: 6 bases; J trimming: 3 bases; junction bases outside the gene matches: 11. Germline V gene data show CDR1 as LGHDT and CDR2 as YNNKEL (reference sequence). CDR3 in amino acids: CASRPVMTSGKETQYF. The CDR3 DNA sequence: TGTGCCAGCAGACCAGTCATGACTAGCGGCAAAGAGACCCAGTACTTC.

The CDR3 protein is CASNPGGAGLEAFF. CDR3 coding DNA: TGTGCCAGCAACCCTGGGGGCGCTGGGCTAGAAGCTTTCTTT. The gene calls are TRBV6-5 and TRBJ1-1; a possible D gene is TRBD1 (6 bases). V lost 7 bases and J 8 bases, leaving 20 bases between the germline ends. This CDR3 contains 14 residues. Germline V CDR1 and CDR2: MNHEY, SVGAGI.

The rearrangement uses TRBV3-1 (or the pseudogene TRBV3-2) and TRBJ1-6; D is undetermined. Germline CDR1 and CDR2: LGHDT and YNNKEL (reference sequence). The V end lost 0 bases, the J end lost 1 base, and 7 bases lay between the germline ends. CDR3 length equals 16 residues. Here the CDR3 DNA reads TGTGCCAGCAGCCAAGACACGGGTTCCTATAATTCACCCCTCCACTTT. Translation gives CASSQDTGSYNSPLHF.

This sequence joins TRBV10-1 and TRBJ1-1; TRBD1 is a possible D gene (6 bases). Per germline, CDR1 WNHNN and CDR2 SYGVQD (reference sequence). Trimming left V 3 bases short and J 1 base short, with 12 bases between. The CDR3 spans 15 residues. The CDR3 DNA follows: TGCGCCAGCAGTGACGGGGCGACAGGGAACACTGAAGCTTTCTTT. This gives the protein CASSDGATGNTEAFF.

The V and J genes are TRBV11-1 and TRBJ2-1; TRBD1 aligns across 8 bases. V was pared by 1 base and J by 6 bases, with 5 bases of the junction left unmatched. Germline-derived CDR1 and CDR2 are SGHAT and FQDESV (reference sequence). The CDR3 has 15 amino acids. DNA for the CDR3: TGTGCCAGCAGCTTAGGCCAGGGGGCTGGCAATGAGCAGTTCTTC. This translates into CASSLGQGAGNEQFF.

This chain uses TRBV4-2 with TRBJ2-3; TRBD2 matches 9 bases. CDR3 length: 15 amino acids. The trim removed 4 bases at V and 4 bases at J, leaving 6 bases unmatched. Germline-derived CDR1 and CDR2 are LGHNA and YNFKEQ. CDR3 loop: CASSRGGGLSDTQYF. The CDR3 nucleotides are TGTGCCAGCAGCCGCGGGGGGGGCCTATCAGATACGCAGTATTTT.

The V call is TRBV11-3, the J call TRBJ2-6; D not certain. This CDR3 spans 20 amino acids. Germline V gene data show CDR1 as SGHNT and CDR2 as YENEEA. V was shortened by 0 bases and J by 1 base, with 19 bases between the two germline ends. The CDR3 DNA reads TGTGCCAGCAGCTTAGATCTACGTCTAGTTCTAGTATCTGGGGCCAACGTCCTGACTTTC. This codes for CASSLDLRLVLVSGANVLTF.

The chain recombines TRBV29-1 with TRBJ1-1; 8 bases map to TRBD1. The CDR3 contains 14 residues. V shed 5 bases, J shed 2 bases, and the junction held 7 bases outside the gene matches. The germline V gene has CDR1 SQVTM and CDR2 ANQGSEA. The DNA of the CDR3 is TGCAGCGTTTTGGCGGACAGGGTTAACACTGAAGCTTTCTTT. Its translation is CSVLADRVNTEAFF.